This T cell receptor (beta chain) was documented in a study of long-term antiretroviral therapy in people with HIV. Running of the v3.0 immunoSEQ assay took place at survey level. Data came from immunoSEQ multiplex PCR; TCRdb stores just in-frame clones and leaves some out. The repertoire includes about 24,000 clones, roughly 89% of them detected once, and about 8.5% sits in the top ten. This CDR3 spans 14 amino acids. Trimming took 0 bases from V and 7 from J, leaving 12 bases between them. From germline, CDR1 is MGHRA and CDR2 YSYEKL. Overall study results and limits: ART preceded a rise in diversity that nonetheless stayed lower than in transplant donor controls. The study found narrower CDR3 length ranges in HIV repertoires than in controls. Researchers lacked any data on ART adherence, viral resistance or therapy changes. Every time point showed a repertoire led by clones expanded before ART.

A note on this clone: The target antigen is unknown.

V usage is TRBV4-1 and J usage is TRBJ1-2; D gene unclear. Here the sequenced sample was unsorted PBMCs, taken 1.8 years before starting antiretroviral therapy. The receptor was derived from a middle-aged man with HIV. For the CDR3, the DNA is TGCGCCAGCAGCCAAGAAGACGGTTACGGTGGCTACACCTTC. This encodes CASSQEDGYGGYTF.